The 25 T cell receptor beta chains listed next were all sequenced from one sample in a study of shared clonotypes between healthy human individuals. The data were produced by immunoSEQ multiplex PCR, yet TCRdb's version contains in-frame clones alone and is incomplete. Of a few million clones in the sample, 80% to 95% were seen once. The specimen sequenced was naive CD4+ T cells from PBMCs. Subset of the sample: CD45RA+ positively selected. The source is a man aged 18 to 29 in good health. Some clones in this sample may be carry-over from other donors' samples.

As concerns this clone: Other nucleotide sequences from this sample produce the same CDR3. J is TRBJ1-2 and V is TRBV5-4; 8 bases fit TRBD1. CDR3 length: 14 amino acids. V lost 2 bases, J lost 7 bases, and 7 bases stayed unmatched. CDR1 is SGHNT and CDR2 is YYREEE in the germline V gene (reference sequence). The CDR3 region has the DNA TGTGCCAGCAGCTTAGGACAGGGCCAAAGTGGCTACACCTTC. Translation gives CASSLGQGQSGYTF.

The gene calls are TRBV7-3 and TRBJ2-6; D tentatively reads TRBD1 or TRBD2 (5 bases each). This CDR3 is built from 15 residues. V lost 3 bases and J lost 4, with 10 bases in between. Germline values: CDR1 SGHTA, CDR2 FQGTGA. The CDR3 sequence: CASSFGGTGANVLTF. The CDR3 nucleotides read TGTGCCAGCAGCTTTGGGGGAACCGGGGCCAACGTCCTGACTTTC.

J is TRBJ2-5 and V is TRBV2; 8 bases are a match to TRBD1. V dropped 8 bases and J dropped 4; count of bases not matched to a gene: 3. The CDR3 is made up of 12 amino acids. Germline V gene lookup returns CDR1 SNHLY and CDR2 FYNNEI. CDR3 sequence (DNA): TGTGCCAGCCAGACAGGGGTAGAGACCCAGTACTTC. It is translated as CASQTGVETQYF.

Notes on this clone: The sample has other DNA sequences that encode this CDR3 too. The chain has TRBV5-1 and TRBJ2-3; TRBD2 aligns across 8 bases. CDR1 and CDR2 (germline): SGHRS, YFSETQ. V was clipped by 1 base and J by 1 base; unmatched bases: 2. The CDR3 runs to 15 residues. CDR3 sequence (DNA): TGCGCCAGCAGCTTGTCAGCGGGGGGCACAGATACGCAGTATTTT. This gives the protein CASSLSAGGTDTQYF. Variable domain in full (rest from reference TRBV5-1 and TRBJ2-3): KAGVTQTPRYLIKTRGQQVTLSCSPISGHRSVSWYQQTPGQGLQFLFEYFSETQRNKGNFPGRFSGRQFSNSRSEMNVSTLELGDSALYLCASSLSAGGTDTQYFGPGTRLTVL.

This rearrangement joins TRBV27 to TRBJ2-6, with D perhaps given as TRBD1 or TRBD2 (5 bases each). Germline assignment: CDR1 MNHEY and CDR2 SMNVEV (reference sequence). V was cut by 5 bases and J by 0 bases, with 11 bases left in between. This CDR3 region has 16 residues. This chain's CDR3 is CASSVRDRSGANVLTF. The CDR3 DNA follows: TGTGCCAGCAGTGTACGGGACCGCTCTGGGGCCAACGTCCTGACTTTC.

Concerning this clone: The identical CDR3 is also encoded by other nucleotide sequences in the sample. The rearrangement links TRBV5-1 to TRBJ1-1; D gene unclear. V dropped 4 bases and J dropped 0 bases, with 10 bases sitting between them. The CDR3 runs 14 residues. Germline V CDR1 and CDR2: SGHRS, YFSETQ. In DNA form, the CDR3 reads TGCGCCAGCAGCCCGGACGGACTGAACACTGAAGCTTTCTTT. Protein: CASSPDGLNTEAFF.

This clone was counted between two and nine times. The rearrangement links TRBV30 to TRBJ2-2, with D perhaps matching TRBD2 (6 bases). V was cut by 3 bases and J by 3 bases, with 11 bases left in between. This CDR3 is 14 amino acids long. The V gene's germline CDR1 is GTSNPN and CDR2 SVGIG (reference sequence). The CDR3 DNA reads TGTGCCTGGAGGGCGGGACTCCACACCGGGGAGCTGTTTTTT. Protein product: CAWRAGLHTGELFF.

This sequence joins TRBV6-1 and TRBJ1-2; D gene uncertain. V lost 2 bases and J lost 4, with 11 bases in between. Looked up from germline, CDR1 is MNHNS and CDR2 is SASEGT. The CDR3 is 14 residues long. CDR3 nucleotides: TGTGCCAGCAGTGAAAATGGGCTAAGCTATGGCTACACCTTC. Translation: CASSENGLSYGYTF.

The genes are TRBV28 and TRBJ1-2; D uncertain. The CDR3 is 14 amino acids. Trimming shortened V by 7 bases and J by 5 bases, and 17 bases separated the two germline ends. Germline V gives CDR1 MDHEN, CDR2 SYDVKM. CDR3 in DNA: TGTGCCAGCACTCCGGGAGCGTGGCCTTATGGCTACACCTTC. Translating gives CASTPGAWPYGYTF.

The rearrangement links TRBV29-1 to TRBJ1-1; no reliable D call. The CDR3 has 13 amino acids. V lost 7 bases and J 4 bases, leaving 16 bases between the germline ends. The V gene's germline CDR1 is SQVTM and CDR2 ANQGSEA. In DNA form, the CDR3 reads TGCAGCGGAGTTAGACAAACCAGCACTGAAGCTTTCTTT. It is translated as CSGVRQTSTEAFF.

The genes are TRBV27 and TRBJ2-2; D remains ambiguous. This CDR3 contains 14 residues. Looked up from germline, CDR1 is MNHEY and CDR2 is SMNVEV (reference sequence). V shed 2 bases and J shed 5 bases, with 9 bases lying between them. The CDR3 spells CASSLKVATGELFF. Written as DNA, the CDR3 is TGTGCCAGCAGTTTAAAGGTCGCTACCGGGGAGCTGTTTTTT.

The CDR3 coding sequence is TGTGCCAGCAGTGAACCGAAGACAGGCCTTCATGAAAAACTGTTTTTT. It codes for CASSEPKTGLHEKLFF. This chain links TRBV25-1 with TRBJ1-4; D is perhaps TRBD1 (6 bases). Germline lookup yields CDR1 MGHDK and CDR2 SYGVNS. Trimming stripped 2 bases from V and 6 bases from J, with 16 bases between. The CDR3 loop spans 16 amino acids. Looking up the rest from reference TRBV25-1 and TRBJ1-4 gives the full variable domain: EADIYQTPRYLVIGTGKKITLECSQTMGHDKMYWYQQDPGMELHLIHYSYGVNSTEKGDLSSESTVSRIRTEHFPLTLESARPSHTSQYLCASSEPKTGLHEKLFFGSGTQLSVL.

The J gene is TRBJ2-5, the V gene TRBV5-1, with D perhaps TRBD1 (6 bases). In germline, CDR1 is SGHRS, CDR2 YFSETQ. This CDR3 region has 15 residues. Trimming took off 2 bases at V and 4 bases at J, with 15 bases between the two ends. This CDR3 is CASSLGGGRVETQYF. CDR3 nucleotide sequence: TGCGCCAGCAGCTTAGGTGGGGGCCGGGTAGAGACCCAGTACTTC.

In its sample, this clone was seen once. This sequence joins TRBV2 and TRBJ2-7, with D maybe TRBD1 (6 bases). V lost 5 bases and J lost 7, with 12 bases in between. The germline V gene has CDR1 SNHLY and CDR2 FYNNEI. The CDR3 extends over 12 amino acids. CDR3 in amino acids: CASSIQGSEQYF. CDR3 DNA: TGTGCCAGCAGTATACAGGGTTCGGAGCAGTACTTC.

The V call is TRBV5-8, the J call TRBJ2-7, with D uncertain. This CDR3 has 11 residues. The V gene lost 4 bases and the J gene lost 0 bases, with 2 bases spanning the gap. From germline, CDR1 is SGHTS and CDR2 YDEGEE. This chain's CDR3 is CASSISYEQYF. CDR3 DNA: TGTGCCAGCAGCATCTCCTACGAGCAGTACTTC.

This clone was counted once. The CDR3 sequence is CASSPAQNRHTEAFF. CDR3 in DNA: TGTGCCAGCAGCCCAGCGCAGAACCGACACACTGAAGCTTTCTTT. The genes are TRBV4-2 and TRBJ1-1; no clear D gene. Germline CDR1 is LGHNA and CDR2 is YNFKEQ. Trimming took off 4 bases at V and 3 bases at J, with 15 bases between the two ends. The CDR3 runs to 15 residues.

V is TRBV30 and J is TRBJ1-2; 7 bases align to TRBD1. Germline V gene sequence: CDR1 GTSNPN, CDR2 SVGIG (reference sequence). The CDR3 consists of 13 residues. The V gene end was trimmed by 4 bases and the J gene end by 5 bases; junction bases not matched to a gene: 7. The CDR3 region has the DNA TGTGCCTGGACGTGGGACAGTAGATATGGCTACACCTTC. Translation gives CAWTWDSRYGYTF.

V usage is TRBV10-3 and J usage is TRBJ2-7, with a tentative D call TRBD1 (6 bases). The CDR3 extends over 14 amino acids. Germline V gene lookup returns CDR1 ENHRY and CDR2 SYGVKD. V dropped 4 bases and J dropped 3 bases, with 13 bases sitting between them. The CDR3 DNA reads TGTGCCATCAGTGCGGGCGTCAGGGGCTACGAGCAGTACTTC. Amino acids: CAISAGVRGYEQYF.

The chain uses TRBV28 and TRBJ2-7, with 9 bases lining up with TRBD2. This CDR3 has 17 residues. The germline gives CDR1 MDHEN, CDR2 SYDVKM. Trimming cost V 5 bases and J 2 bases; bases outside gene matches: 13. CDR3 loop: CASSPGGAGGLAYEQYF. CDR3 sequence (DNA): TGTGCCAGCAGTCCTGGGGGAGCGGGAGGACTTGCCTACGAGCAGTACTTC.

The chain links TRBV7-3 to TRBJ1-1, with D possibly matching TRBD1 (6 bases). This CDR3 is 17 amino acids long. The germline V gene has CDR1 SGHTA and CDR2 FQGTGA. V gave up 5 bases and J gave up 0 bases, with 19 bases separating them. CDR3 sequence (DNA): TGTGCCAGCAGCCCTAGGGGCGGCAGGGGAATGAACACTGAAGCTTTCTTT. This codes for CASSPRGGRGMNTEAFF.

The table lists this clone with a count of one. CDR3 sequence reads: CASSLESGRASEQYF. Written as DNA, the CDR3 is TGTGCCAGCAGCCTTGAAAGCGGGAGGGCCTCCGAGCAGTACTTC. The chain has TRBV4-2 and TRBJ2-7; the match to TRBD2 covers 10 bases. V trimming: 4 bases; J trimming: 6 bases; junction bases outside the gene matches: 9. There are 15 residues in the CDR3. Germline values: CDR1 LGHNA, CDR2 YNFKEQ.

The CDR3 region has the DNA TGCAGCGTCCCTAAGGGCGGAATAGAGACCCAGTACTTC. It specifies CSVPKGGIETQYF. The chain is built from TRBV29-1 and TRBJ2-5; D not certain. The CDR3 sequence is 13 residues long. V shed 6 bases and J shed 4 bases, with 15 bases lying between them. Germline V gives CDR1 SQVTM, CDR2 ANQGSEA.

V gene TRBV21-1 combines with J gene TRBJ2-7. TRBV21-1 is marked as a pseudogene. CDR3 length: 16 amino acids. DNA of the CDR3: TGTGCCAGCAGCAAAGAGAGGTCGGCTATCTTGGGGGAGCAGTACTTC. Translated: CASSKERSAILGEQYF.

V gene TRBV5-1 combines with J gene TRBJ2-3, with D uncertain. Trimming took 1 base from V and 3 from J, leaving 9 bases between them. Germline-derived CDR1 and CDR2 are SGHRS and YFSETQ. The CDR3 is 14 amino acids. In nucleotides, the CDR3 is TGCGCCAGCAGCTTGATACAATCGACAGATACGCAGTATTTT. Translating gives CASSLIQSTDTQYF.

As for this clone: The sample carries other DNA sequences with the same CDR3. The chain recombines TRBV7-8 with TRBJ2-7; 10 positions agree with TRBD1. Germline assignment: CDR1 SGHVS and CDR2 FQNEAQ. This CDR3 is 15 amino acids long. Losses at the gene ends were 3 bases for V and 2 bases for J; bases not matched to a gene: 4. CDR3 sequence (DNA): TGTGCCAGCAGCTTGAGGGACAGGGGACCCTACGAGCAGTACTTC. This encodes CASSLRDRGPYEQYF.